Listed below are T cell receptor beta chains from one sample, sequenced in a study of T cells after yellow fever vaccination. TCRdb analysed the 5' RACE reads with MiXCR anew, one entry per CDR3 protein. The sample has 300,000 or so distinct CDR3 sequences, 10% to 15% seen once. The sequencing here drew on CD4+ T cells sorted from PBMCs, taken 45 days after the yellow fever booster vaccination. These receptors were collected from a man in his thirties or forties who received the YFV17D yellow fever vaccine. Each CDR3 is given with its conserved first and last residue. A D gene is named only where the DNA matches it firmly. Expanded clones are given a class, and other clones once, few, many or no size at all.

j_gene,abundance,d_gene,v_gene,CDR3nt,CDR3aa
TRBJ2-7,.,.,TRBV2,TGTGCCAGCAGTGATTACAGAGCCTACGAGCAGTACTTC,CASSDYRAYEQYF
TRBJ2-2,.,.,TRBV18,TGTGCCAGCTCACGGACCCCCGGGGAGCTGTTTTTT,CASSRTPGELFF
TRBJ2-3,.,TRBD2,TRBV20-1,TGCAGTGCCCTCGGCGTAACCAGCGGGAAGGGAGCAGATACGCAGTATTTT,CSALGVTSGKGADTQYF
TRBJ2-1,few,TRBD2,TRBV2,TGTGCCAGCAGTGAGCTGGGCGGGAGGATTGAGCAGTTCTTC,CASSELGGRIEQFF
TRBJ2-1,many,.,TRBV10-3,TGTGCCATCAGTGGGACGGACAATGAGCAGTTCTTC,CAISGTDNEQFF
TRBJ2-7,.,.,TRBV14,TGTGCCAGCAGCGGTTTTAACGAGCAGTACTTC,CASSGFNEQYF
TRBJ2-1,few,TRBD2,TRBV10-3,TGTGCCATCAGTGGGGGACTAGCGGGAGCGGATGAGCAGTTCTTC,CAISGGLAGADEQFF
TRBJ1-3,few,.,TRBV5-1,TGCGCCAGCAAGAAGGACTCTGGAAACACCATATATTTT,CASKKDSGNTIYF
TRBJ2-3,few,TRBD2,TRBV5-1,TGCGCCAGCAGCTTGGAGGGACTAGCGGGAGACTCTAGAGGAGATACGCAGTATTTT,CASSLEGLAGDSRGDTQYF
TRBJ2-5,.,.,TRBV5-1,TGCGCCAGCAGCTTGGCGCGCGGACAGCAAGAGACCCAGTACTTC,CASSLARGQQETQYF
TRBJ2-3,few,TRBD1,TRBV5-1,TGCGCCAGCAGCTGGACAGGTACTAGCACAGATACGCAGTATTTT,CASSWTGTSTDTQYF
TRBJ2-1,.,TRBD2,TRBV6-2/TRBV6-3,TGTGCCAGCAGGAAAGCTGGGACTAGCGGCAATGAGCAGTTCTTC,CASRKAGTSGNEQFF
TRBJ2-3,few,.,TRBV20-1,TGCAGTGCTAGTAGCGGTCGAGGGCCTCTGACAGATACGCAGTATTTT,CSASSGRGPLTDTQYF
TRBJ2-2,few,.,TRBV6-1,TGTGCCAGCAGTGAAGGGGACATATTCACCGGGGAGCTGTTTTTT,CASSEGDIFTGELFF
TRBJ2-1,once,TRBD2,TRBV12-3/TRBV12-4,TGTGCCAGCAGTTTTCGGCGGGAGGGCTACAATGAGCAGTTCTTC,CASSFRREGYNEQFF
TRBJ2-7,many,.,TRBV20-1,TGCAGTGCTACGCCTGAGACCTACGAGCAGTACTTC,CSATPETYEQYF
TRBJ2-5,few,.,TRBV7-2,TGTGCCAGCAGCTTACCAGGGACGGAGACCCAGTACTTC,CASSLPGTETQYF
TRBJ2-1,few,TRBD2,TRBV30,TGTGCCTGGAGGAAACTAGCGGGAGTGTACAATGAGCAGTTCTTC,CAWRKLAGVYNEQFF
TRBJ1-5,.,.,TRBV7-2,TGTGCCAGCAGTCAAACCAGGGGACAGCCCCAGCATTTT,CASSQTRGQPQHF
TRBJ2-5,.,TRBD2,TRBV7-2,TGTGCCAGCAGCCGGGGACTAGCGGGAGGCCAAGAGACCCAGTACTTC,CASSRGLAGGQETQYF
TRBJ1-1,.,.,TRBV29-1,TGCAGCGTTGAAATTGGGGGGAGGGCTGAAGCTTTCTTT,CSVEIGGRAEAFF
TRBJ2-4,few,TRBD2,TRBV19,TGTGCCAGTAGCACTAGCGGGAGAATTCAGTACTTC,CASSTSGRIQYF
TRBJ2-3,.,TRBD1,TRBV7-9,TGTGCCAGCAGCCACGGACAGGGGTTGACAGATACGCAGTATTTT,CASSHGQGLTDTQYF
TRBJ2-1,.,TRBD2,TRBV7-9,TGTGCCAGCAGGAAGAGCGGAAGCGGGAGTTACAATGAGCAGTTCTTC,CASRKSGSGSYNEQFF
TRBJ1-6,few,.,TRBV18,TGTGCCAGCTCACCCGAGGGCAGTACCTATAATTCACCCCTCCACTTT,CASSPEGSTYNSPLHF
TRBJ1-6,.,.,TRBV15,TGTGCCACCAGCAAAATAGACTCACCCCTCCACTTT,CATSKIDSPLHF
TRBJ2-3,few,.,TRBV7-2,TGTGCCAGCAGCTTAGAGCGGAACACAGATACGCAGTATTTT,CASSLERNTDTQYF
TRBJ2-2,.,.,TRBV12-3/TRBV12-4,TGTGCCAGCAGTCCGAGTTCGGCGGCCTACACCGGGGAGCTGTTTTTT,CASSPSSAAYTGELFF
TRBJ2-1,few,TRBD2,TRBV10-3,TGTGCCATCAGTGAAGGTCGGGAGGGGGAGCAGTTCTTC,CAISEGREGEQFF
TRBJ2-1,.,.,TRBV19,TGTGCCAGTAGTATGGAGGATGGCTACAATGAGCAGTTCTTC,CASSMEDGYNEQFF
TRBJ1-1,.,.,TRBV20-1,TGCAGTGCAAGACCCGGAGAGAACACTGAAGCTTTCTTT,CSARPGENTEAFF
TRBJ1-5,few,.,TRBV7-9,TGTGCCAGCAGCTTAGGAAGGGGCGAGGTGGGGCGGCAGCCCCAGCATTTT,CASSLGRGEVGRQPQHF
TRBJ2-7,few,.,TRBV12-3/TRBV12-4,TGTGCCAGCAGTTTATATGCGGGTGAATCCTACGAGCAGTACTTC,CASSLYAGESYEQYF
TRBJ1-5,.,.,TRBV5-1,TGCGCCAGCAGCTTTTTTAGGAGTAGCAATCAGCCCCAGCATTTT,CASSFFRSSNQPQHF
TRBJ2-6,.,TRBD1,TRBV7-8,TGTGCCAGCAGCCCAGACAGGGGCTATTCTTACGTCCTGACTTTC,CASSPDRGYSYVLTF
TRBJ2-1,few,.,TRBV6-6,TGTGCCAGCAGACTCTCCCAGGGGGAGCAGTTCTTC,CASRLSQGEQFF
TRBJ2-1,.,TRBD2,TRBV7-8,TGTGCCAGCAGCTTAGACTTTGCGGGAGGCCCAAGCTCCTACAATGAGCAGTTCTTC,CASSLDFAGGPSSYNEQFF
TRBJ2-2,few,.,TRBV5-1,TGCGCCAGCAGCTTCCCCAGGAACAGGGAGGCAATCGGGGAGCTGTTTTTT,CASSFPRNREAIGELFF
TRBJ2-1,few,.,TRBV18,TGTGCCAGCTCACGATATCCAGGGTTTAGGGACAATGAGCAGTTCTTC,CASSRYPGFRDNEQFF
TRBJ2-7,.,TRBD2,TRBV7-2,TGTGCCAGCAGCGCCCAGACTAGCGGGGTCTCCTACGAGCAGTACTTC,CASSAQTSGVSYEQYF